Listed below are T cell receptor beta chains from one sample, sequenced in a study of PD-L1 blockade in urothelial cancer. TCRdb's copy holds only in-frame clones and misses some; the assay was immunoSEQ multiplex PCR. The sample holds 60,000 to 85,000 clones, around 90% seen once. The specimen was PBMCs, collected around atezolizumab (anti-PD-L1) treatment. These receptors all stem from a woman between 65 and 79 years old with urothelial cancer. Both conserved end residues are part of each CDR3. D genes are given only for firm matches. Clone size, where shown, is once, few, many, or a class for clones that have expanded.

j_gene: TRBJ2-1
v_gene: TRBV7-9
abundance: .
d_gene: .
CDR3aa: CASSLFGGSYNEQFF
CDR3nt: TGTGCCAGCAGCTTATTTGGCGGCTCCTACAATGAGCAGTTCTTC

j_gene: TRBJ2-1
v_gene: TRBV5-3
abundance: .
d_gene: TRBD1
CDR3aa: CARSLWEDRGGNEQFF
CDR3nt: TGTGCCAGAAGCTTGTGGGAGGACAGGGGAGGGAATGAGCAGTTCTTC

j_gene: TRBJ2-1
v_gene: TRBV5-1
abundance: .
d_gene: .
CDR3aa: CASSDMWGGGNEQFF
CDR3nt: TGCGCCAGCAGCGATATGTGGGGGGGCGGGAATGAGCAGTTCTTC

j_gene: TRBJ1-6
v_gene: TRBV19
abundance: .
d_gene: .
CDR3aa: CASSRIRQADSPLHF
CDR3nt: TGTGCCAGTAGTAGAATTCGACAGGCGGATTCACCCCTCCACTTT

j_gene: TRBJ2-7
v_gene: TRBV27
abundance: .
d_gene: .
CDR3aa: CASSSTPRLGSSYEQYF
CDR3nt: TGTGCCAGCAGTTCTACCCCCCGTTTGGGCAGCTCCTACGAGCAGTACTTC

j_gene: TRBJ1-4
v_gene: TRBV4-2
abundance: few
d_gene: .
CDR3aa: CASSQVLMNEKLFF
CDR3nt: TGTGCCAGCAGCCAAGTATTAATGAATGAAAAACTGTTTTTT

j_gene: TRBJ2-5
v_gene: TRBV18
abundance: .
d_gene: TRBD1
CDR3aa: CASSPLLTGGEEETQYF
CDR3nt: TGTGCCAGCTCACCACTTTTAACAGGGGGAGAGGAAGAGACCCAGTACTTC

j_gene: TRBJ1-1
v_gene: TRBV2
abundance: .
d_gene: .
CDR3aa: CASSESLQGNTEAFF
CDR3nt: TGTGCCAGCAGTGAAAGCTTACAGGGAAACACTGAAGCTTTCTTT

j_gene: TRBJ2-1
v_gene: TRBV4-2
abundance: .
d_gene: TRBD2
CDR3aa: CASSLLAGHMDNEQFF
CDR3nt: TGTGCCAGCAGCCTTCTAGCGGGTCACATGGACAATGAGCAGTTCTTC

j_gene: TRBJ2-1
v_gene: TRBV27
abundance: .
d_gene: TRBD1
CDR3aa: CASSRGQGFDEQFF
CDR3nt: TGTGCCAGCTCCAGGGGGCAGGGGTTCGATGAGCAGTTCTTC

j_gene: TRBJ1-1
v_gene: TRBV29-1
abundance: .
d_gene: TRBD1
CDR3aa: CSVAAGQGAGAFF
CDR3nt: TGCAGCGTCGCAGCCGGACAGGGAGCCGGAGCTTTCTTT

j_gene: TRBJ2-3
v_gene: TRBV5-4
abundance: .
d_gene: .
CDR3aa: CASSPPPRGYFTDTQYF
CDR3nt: TGTGCCAGCAGCCCACCCCCAAGGGGTTATTTCACAGATACGCAGTATTTT

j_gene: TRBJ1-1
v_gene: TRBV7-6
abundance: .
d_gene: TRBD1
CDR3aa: CASSRSGQGEWTIDTEAFF
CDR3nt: TGTGCCAGCAGCCGCTCGGGACAGGGGGAGTGGACGATCGACACTGAAGCTTTCTTT

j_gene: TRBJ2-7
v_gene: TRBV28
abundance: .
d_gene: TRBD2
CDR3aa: CASSPNLRTSFGEQYF
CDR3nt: TGTGCCAGCAGTCCCAACCTCAGGACTAGCTTCGGCGAGCAGTACTTC

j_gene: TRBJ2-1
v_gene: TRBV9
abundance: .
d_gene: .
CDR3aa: CASSPRTVYNEQFF
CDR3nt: TGTGCCAGCAGCCCGAGGACAGTTTACAATGAGCAGTTCTTC

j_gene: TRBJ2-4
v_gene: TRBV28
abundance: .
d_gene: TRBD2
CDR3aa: CASSLASGAKNIQYF
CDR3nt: TGTGCCAGCAGTCTCGCTAGCGGGGCCAAAAACATTCAGTACTTC

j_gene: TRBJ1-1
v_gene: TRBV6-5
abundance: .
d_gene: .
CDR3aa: CASSRGGNTEAFF
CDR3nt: TGTGCCAGCAGTCGGGGGGGGAACACTGAAGCTTTCTTT

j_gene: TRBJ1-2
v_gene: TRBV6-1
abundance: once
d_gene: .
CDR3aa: CASRSPGWENGYTF
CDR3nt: TGTGCCAGCAGGTCGCCAGGCTGGGAGAATGGCTACACCTTC

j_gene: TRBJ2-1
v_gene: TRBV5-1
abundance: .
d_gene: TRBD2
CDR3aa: CASSLGGAGGANEQFF
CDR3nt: TGCGCCAGCAGCTTGGGTGGAGCGGGAGGGGCCAATGAGCAGTTCTTC

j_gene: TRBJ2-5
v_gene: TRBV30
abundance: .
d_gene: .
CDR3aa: CAWSDYEETQYF
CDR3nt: TGTGCCTGGAGTGACTATGAAGAGACCCAGTACTTC

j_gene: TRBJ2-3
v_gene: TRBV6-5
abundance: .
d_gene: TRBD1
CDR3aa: CATTPPTGGSSTQYF
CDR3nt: TGTGCCACCACCCCCCCGACAGGGGGCTCATCTACGCAGTATTTT

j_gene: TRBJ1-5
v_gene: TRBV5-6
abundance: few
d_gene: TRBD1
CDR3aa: CASSLAGTGVKPQHF
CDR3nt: TGTGCCAGCAGCTTGGCGGGGACAGGGGTTAAGCCCCAGCATTTT

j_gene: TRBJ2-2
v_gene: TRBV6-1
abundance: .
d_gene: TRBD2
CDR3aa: CASSEEWASGNTGELFF
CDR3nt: TGTGCCAGCAGTGAAGAGTGGGCTAGCGGGAACACCGGGGAGCTGTTTTTT

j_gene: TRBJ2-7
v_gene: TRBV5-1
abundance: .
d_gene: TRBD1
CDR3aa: CASSFPIGTDRAHYEQYF
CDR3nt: TGCGCCAGCAGCTTTCCGATTGGGACAGACAGGGCCCACTACGAGCAGTACTTC

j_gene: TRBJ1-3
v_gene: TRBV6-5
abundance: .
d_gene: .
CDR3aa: CASTSFSGNTIYF
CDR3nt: TGTGCCAGCACTAGTTTCTCTGGAAACACCATATATTTT

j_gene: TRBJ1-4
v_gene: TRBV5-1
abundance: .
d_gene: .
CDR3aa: CASSQTGFATNEKLFF
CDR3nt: TGCGCCAGCAGCCAGACAGGCTTTGCAACTAATGAAAAACTGTTTTTT

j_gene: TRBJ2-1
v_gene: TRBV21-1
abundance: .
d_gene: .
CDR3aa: CASSKPGQGYNEQFF
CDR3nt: TGTGCCAGCAGCAAACCGGGACAGGGGTACAATGAGCAGTTCTTC

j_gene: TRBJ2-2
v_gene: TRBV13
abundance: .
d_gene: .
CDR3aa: CASSLDPGEMSGELFF
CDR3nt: TGTGCCAGCAGCTTAGACCCGGGAGAGATGTCCGGGGAGCTGTTTTTT

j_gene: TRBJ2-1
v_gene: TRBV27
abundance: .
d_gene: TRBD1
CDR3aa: CASSLSHRGLYNEQFF
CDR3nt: TGTGCCAGCAGTTTGTCCCACAGGGGTCTCTACAATGAGCAGTTCTTC

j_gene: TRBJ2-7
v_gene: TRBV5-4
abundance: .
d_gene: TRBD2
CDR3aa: CASSLGGSGGFPYEQYF
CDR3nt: TGTGCCAGCAGCTTGGGGGGTAGCGGGGGGTTTCCCTACGAGCAGTACTTC

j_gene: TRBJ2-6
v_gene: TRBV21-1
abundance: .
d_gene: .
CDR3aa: CASPGTLRANVLTF
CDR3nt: TGTGCCAGCCCAGGGACACTAAGGGCCAACGTCCTGACTTTC

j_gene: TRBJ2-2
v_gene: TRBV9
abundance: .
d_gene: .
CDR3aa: CASSLTGTLTGELFF
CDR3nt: TGTGCCAGCAGCCTGACCGGGACTCTCACCGGGGAGCTGTTTTTT

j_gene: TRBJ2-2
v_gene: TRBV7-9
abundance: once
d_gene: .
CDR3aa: CASSLESYSGELFF
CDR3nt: TGTGCCAGCAGCTTAGAGTCGTACTCCGGGGAGCTGTTTTTT

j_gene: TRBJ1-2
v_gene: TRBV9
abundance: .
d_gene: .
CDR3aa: CASSVDRQGNYGYTF
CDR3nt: TGTGCCAGCAGCGTAGATCGGCAGGGCAACTATGGCTACACCTTC

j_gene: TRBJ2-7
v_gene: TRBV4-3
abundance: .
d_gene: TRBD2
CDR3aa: CASSQDGEAGVSYEQYF
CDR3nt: TGCGCCAGCAGCCAAGATGGGGAAGCGGGGGTCTCCTACGAGCAGTACTTC

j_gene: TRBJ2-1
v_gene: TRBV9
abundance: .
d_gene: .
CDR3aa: CASSGTGPMQFF
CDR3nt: TGTGCCAGCAGCGGAACAGGTCCAATGCAGTTCTTC

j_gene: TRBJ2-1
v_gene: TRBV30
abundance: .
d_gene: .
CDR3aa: CAWEGGSSYNEQFF
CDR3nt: TGTGCCTGGGAGGGGGGGAGCTCCTACAATGAGCAGTTCTTC

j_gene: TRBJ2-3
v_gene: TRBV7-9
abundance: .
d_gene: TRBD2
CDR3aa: CASSPNQGGGALDTQYF
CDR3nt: TGTGCCAGCAGCCCGAATCAGGGCGGGGGGGCTTTGGATACGCAGTATTTT

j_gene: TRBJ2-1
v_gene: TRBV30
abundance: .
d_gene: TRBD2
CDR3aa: CAWSWGSGVYNEQFF
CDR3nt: TGTGCCTGGAGTTGGGGGAGCGGGGTTTACAATGAGCAGTTCTTC

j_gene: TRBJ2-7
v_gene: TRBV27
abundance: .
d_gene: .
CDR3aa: CASSLTVSYEQYF
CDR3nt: TGTGCCAGCAGTCTGACAGTTTCCTACGAGCAGTACTTC

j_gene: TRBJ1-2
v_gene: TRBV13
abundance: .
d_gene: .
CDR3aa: CASRPPGLILLGYTF
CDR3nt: TGTGCCAGCAGGCCCCCGGGACTCATCTTGCTGGGCTACACCTTC

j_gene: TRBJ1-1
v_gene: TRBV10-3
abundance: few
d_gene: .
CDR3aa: CAISDMNTEAFF
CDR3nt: TGTGCCATCAGTGACATGAACACTGAAGCTTTCTTT

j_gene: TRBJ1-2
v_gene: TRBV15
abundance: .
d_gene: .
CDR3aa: CATSGRTANYGYTF
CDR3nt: TGTGCCACCAGCGGAAGGACAGCTAACTATGGCTACACCTTC

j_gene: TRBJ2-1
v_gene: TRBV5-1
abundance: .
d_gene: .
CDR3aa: CASSFTGSSYNEQFF
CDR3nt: TGCGCCAGCAGCTTCACAGGGAGCTCCTACAATGAGCAGTTCTTC

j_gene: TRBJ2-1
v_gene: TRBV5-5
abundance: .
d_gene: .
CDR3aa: CASSLGLLSAGEQFF
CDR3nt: TGTGCCAGCAGCTTAGGTCTATTATCCGCGGGTGAGCAGTTCTTC

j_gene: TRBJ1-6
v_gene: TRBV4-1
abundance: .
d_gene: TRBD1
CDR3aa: CASSQEVTGFSPLHF
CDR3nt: TGCGCCAGCAGCCAAGAAGTGACAGGGTTTTCACCCCTCCACTTT

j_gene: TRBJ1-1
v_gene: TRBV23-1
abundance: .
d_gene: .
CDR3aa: CASRGPTKRKNTEAFF
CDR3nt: TGCGCCAGCAGGGGGCCGACGAAGAGGAAGAACACTGAAGCTTTCTTT

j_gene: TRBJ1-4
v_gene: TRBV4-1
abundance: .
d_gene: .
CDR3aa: CASSQDRPGPTNEKLFF
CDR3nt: TGCGCCAGCAGCCAAGATCGGCCAGGGCCAACTAATGAAAAACTGTTTTTT

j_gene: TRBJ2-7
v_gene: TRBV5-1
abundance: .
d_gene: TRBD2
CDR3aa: CASSSLWTSGYSYEQYF
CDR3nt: TGCGCCAGCAGCTCTCTGTGGACTAGCGGTTATTCCTACGAGCAGTACTTC